The rows below give T cell receptor beta chains drawn from one sample of a study of graft-versus-host responses after intestinal transplantation. Sequencing used immunoSEQ multiplex PCR; TCRdb keeps in-frame clones, though not all of them. The table has tens of thousands of clones, approximately 92% seen once; the top ten hold around 0.49%. These receptors are not linked to any known antigen. The source material was unstimulated CD8+ T cells sorted from spleen or lymph node cells, sampled before intestinal transplant. The receptors were gathered from a human donor who received an intestinal transplant. CDR3s include the opening cysteine and the closing phenylalanine or tryptophan. The order of the fields is CDR3 protein, CDR3 DNA, clone size, V gene, D gene, J gene. D genes are given only for firm matches. Clone size is stated in some rows and not others, as once, few, many or a class when expanded.

CDR3: CASRRLTANTEAFF
DNA: TGTGCCAGCAGGAGACTGACAGCGAACACTGAAGCTTTCTTT
size: -
V: TRBV28
D: -
J: TRBJ1-1

CDR3: CASSFGGAMHEKLFF
DNA: TGTGCCAGCAGTTTCGGAGGGGCCATGCATGAAAAACTGTTTTTT
size: -
V: TRBV27
D: -
J: TRBJ1-4

CDR3: CASSLAIGETGGSYEQYF
DNA: TGTGCCAGCAGCTTGGCGATAGGGGAGACGGGGGGGTCCTACGAGCAGTACTTC
size: -
V: TRBV5-6
D: TRBD2
J: TRBJ2-7

CDR3: CASSLGRGPNEAFF
DNA: TGCGCCAGCAGCTTGGGTAGGGGTCCAAATGAAGCTTTCTTT
size: -
V: TRBV5-1
D: -
J: TRBJ1-1

CDR3: CASSYLPSEVYEQYF
DNA: TGTGCCAGCAGTTATCTGCCTAGCGAGGTCTACGAGCAGTACTTC
size: -
V: TRBV6-5
D: -
J: TRBJ2-7

CDR3: CASSRGGKGIQYF
DNA: TGTGCCAGCAGTCGAGGGGGTAAAGGCATTCAGTACTTC
size: -
V: TRBV9
D: -
J: TRBJ2-4

CDR3: CASSATSETYNEQFF
DNA: TGCGCCAGCAGCGCAACTAGCGAAACCTACAATGAGCAGTTCTTC
size: -
V: TRBV5-1
D: TRBD2
J: TRBJ2-1

CDR3: CASSSPLRLAGGETQYF
DNA: TGCGCCAGCAGTTCTCCCCTCCGACTAGCGGGAGGGGAGACCCAGTACTTC
size: once
V: TRBV10-2
D: TRBD2
J: TRBJ2-5

CDR3: CASSPIDRSYEQYF
DNA: TGTGCCAGCAGTCCGATCGACAGGAGCTACGAGCAGTACTTC
size: -
V: TRBV27
D: -
J: TRBJ2-7

CDR3: CASSLAAGQFYEQYF
DNA: TGTGCCAGCAGCTTAGCTGCGGGACAGTTCTACGAGCAGTACTTC
size: few
V: TRBV11-3
D: -
J: TRBJ2-7

CDR3: CASSFVGGAGELFF
DNA: TGTGCCAGCAGTTTCGTGGGAGGGGCCGGGGAGCTGTTTTTT
size: -
V: TRBV27
D: TRBD2
J: TRBJ2-2

CDR3: CASSLGLTSSFTGELFF
DNA: TGTGCCAGCAGCTTAGGTCTGACTAGCTCCTTCACCGGGGAGCTGTTTTTT
size: -
V: TRBV7-6
D: TRBD2
J: TRBJ2-2

CDR3: CASSLGSSLGPGELFF
DNA: TGTGCCAGCAGCTTGGGGTCTAGCTTGGGCCCCGGGGAGCTGTTTTTT
size: -
V: TRBV5-4
D: -
J: TRBJ2-2

CDR3: CASSFFAGGWNEQFF
DNA: TGCGCCAGCAGCTTCTTCGCGGGGGGTTGGAATGAGCAGTTCTTC
size: -
V: TRBV5-1
D: TRBD2
J: TRBJ2-1

CDR3: CASSLRGRGEQYF
DNA: TGTGCCAGCAGCCTCAGGGGAAGAGGCGAGCAGTACTTC
size: -
V: TRBV5-4
D: -
J: TRBJ2-7

CDR3: CAWEGLGKWETQYF
DNA: TGTGCCTGGGAGGGCCTGGGGAAATGGGAGACCCAGTACTTC
size: -
V: TRBV30
D: -
J: TRBJ2-5

CDR3: CASSFGTYNEQYF
DNA: TGTGCCAGCAGCTTCGGGACTTACAACGAGCAGTACTTC
size: -
V: TRBV7-2
D: -
J: TRBJ2-7

CDR3: CASSDTGASGPDTQYF
DNA: TGTGCCAGCAGTGACACCGGTGCTAGCGGACCAGATACGCAGTATTTT
size: -
V: TRBV6-4
D: TRBD2
J: TRBJ2-3

CDR3: CASSEVGGSYEQYF
DNA: TGTGCCAGCAGTGAAGTGGGGGGGTCCTACGAGCAGTACTTC
size: -
V: TRBV6-1
D: TRBD2
J: TRBJ2-7

CDR3: CASRPSSGPSTDTQYF
DNA: TGTGCCAGCAGGCCGAGCAGTGGGCCCAGCACAGATACGCAGTATTTT
size: -
V: TRBV5-4
D: -
J: TRBJ2-3

CDR3: CASSVGPGILAADYGYTF
DNA: TGTGCCAGCAGCGTAGGGCCCGGGATCCTAGCCGCAGACTATGGCTACACCTTC
size: -
V: TRBV9
D: -
J: TRBJ1-2

CDR3: CASSLCIQGQIFCYGYTF
DNA: TGCGCCAGCAGCTTGTGTATTCAGGGGCAGATCTTTTGCTATGGCTACACCTTC
size: -
V: TRBV5-1
D: -
J: TRBJ1-2

CDR3: CASSPPSTGYTEAFF
DNA: TGTGCCAGCAGCCCTCCTTCGACAGGGTACACTGAAGCTTTCTTT
size: -
V: TRBV9
D: TRBD1
J: TRBJ1-1

CDR3: CASTYGGYQETQYF
DNA: TGTGCCAGCACGTACGGGGGGTACCAAGAGACCCAGTACTTC
size: -
V: TRBV11-2
D: TRBD2
J: TRBJ2-5

CDR3: CASRPTGRGNEQFF
DNA: TGTGCCAGCAGACCCACAGGGAGAGGGAATGAGCAGTTCTTC
size: -
V: TRBV6-5
D: -
J: TRBJ2-1

CDR3: CASSQATGDTEAFF
DNA: TGCGCCAGCAGCCAAGCGACAGGGGACACTGAAGCTTTCTTT
size: -
V: TRBV4-1
D: TRBD1
J: TRBJ1-1

CDR3: CASSQFPENTGELFF
DNA: TGCGCCAGCAGCCAATTTCCAGAGAACACCGGGGAGCTGTTTTTT
size: -
V: TRBV4-3
D: -
J: TRBJ2-2

CDR3: CASSFGTSYGYTF
DNA: TGTGCCAGTAGTTTCGGGACATCATATGGCTACACCTTC
size: -
V: TRBV19
D: -
J: TRBJ1-2

CDR3: CASSLVGDAEAFF
DNA: TGCGCCAGCAGCTTGGTGGGAGACGCTGAAGCTTTCTTT
size: -
V: TRBV5-1
D: -
J: TRBJ1-1

CDR3: CASSYGTGGGYEQYF
DNA: TGTGCCAGCAGTTACGGGACAGGGGGCGGGTACGAGCAGTACTTC
size: once
V: TRBV6-5
D: TRBD1
J: TRBJ2-7

CDR3: CASSSGFEEGYEQYF
DNA: TGTGCCAGCAGTTCAGGATTCGAAGAGGGCTACGAGCAGTACTTC
size: -
V: TRBV27
D: -
J: TRBJ2-7

CDR3: CASSQGQGEDTQYF
DNA: TGTGCCAGCAGCCAGGGACAGGGGGAAGATACGCAGTATTTT
size: -
V: TRBV11-2
D: TRBD1
J: TRBJ2-3

CDR3: CASSRGGGGDEQFF
DNA: TGTGCCAGCAGTAGAGGCGGGGGCGGGGATGAGCAGTTCTTC
size: -
V: TRBV27
D: -
J: TRBJ2-1

CDR3: CASSLAGLAGEDTQYF
DNA: TGCGCCAGCAGCTTGGCTGGACTAGCGGGAGAAGATACGCAGTATTTT
size: -
V: TRBV5-1
D: TRBD2
J: TRBJ2-3

CDR3: CASSYSSINEQFF
DNA: TGTGCCAGCAGTTACTCGTCCATCAATGAGCAGTTCTTC
size: -
V: TRBV6-5
D: -
J: TRBJ2-1

CDR3: CSVSTGAWGEKLFF
DNA: TGCAGCGTTTCTACAGGGGCCTGGGGTGAAAAACTGTTTTTT
size: -
V: TRBV29-1
D: TRBD1
J: TRBJ1-4

CDR3: CASSQGTGSIQYF
DNA: TGTGCCAGCAGCCAAGGGACAGGGAGCATTCAGTACTTC
size: -
V: TRBV13
D: TRBD1
J: TRBJ2-4

CDR3: CASSISSGVFDEQYF
DNA: TGTGCCAGTAGTATATCTTCAGGGGTGTTTGACGAGCAGTACTTC
size: -
V: TRBV19
D: -
J: TRBJ2-7

CDR3: CASSFGSGSYEQYF
DNA: TGTGCCAGCAGCTTCGGTAGCGGGAGCTACGAGCAGTACTTC
size: -
V: TRBV5-6
D: TRBD2
J: TRBJ2-7

CDR3: CAAREGQRRFYGYTF
DNA: TGTGCCGCAAGGGAGGGGCAAAGAAGATTTTATGGCTACACCTTC
size: -
V: TRBV2
D: -
J: TRBJ1-2

CDR3: CASSLGVQGDEQYF
DNA: TGTGCCAGCAGCTTAGGGGTACAGGGGGACGAGCAGTACTTC
size: -
V: TRBV13
D: TRBD1
J: TRBJ2-7

CDR3: CASSFRLAGAYEQYF
DNA: TGTGCCAGCAGTTTTAGACTAGCGGGAGCCTACGAGCAGTACTTC
size: -
V: TRBV28
D: TRBD2
J: TRBJ2-7

CDR3: CASSLPGGNSPLHF
DNA: TGTGCCAGCAGCTTACCGGGAGGAAATTCACCCCTCCACTTT
size: -
V: TRBV5-4
D: -
J: TRBJ1-6

CDR3: CASRDFLPTDTQYF
DNA: TGTGCCAGCCGGGACTTCCTCCCCACAGATACGCAGTATTTT
size: -
V: TRBV14
D: -
J: TRBJ2-3

CDR3: CASSFPNQPQHF
DNA: TGTGCCAGCAGCTTCCCTAATCAGCCCCAGCATTTT
size: -
V: TRBV7-9
D: -
J: TRBJ1-5

CDR3: CASSLTQTSTDTQYF
DNA: TGTGCCAGCAGCTTAACGCAAACTAGCACAGATACGCAGTATTTT
size: -
V: TRBV7-8
D: -
J: TRBJ2-3

CDR3: CASSRSWEGVTGELFF
DNA: TGTGCCAGCAGTCGTTCATGGGAGGGGGTCACCGGGGAGCTGTTTTTT
size: once
V: TRBV2
D: -
J: TRBJ2-2

CDR3: CASSPGYSSYEQYF
DNA: TGTGCCAGCAGCCCAGGGTACAGCTCCTACGAGCAGTACTTC
size: few
V: TRBV5-6
D: -
J: TRBJ2-7

CDR3: CASRPLASGGVTDTQYF
DNA: TGTGCCAGCAGACCCCTTGCTAGCGGGGGGGTAACAGATACGCAGTATTTT
size: -
V: TRBV27
D: TRBD2
J: TRBJ2-3

CDR3: CASSPGGWGTDTQYF
DNA: TGTGCCAGCAGCCCGGGGGGGTGGGGCACAGATACGCAGTATTTT
size: -
V: TRBV27
D: TRBD2
J: TRBJ2-3